Presented here are 13 T cell receptor beta chains from one specimen sequenced in a study of T cell repertoires in cytomegalovirus infection. Using its own MiXCR run on the reads, TCRdb lists one record per CDR3 protein. The table shows around 210,000 distinct CDR3 sequences, with about 5.9% occurring only once. The sequencing sample was made of PBMCs. The source is a human donor in good health (CMV status not recorded). Some clones in this sample may be carry-over from other donors' samples.

There are a few counts of this clonotype. This chain joins TRBV29-1 and TRBJ2-1; a weak D match, TRBD2 (6 bases). The CDR3 sequence is 16 residues long. V was trimmed by 4 bases and J by 9 bases, leaving 25 bases between them. Germline CDR1 is SQVTM and CDR2 is ANQGSEA. CDR3 coding DNA: TGCAGCGTTGCCACCCCAATCGGAAGGCTGGAGGGTGAGCAGTTCTTC. Amino acid sequence: CSVATPIGRLEGEQFF.

This clonotype has a count of ten or more. J is TRBJ1-1 and V is TRBV4-1; 7 bases match TRBD1. The J segment lost 11 bases and the V segment lost 4 bases, leaving 7 bases of the junction unmatched. CDR1 MGHRA and CDR2 YSYEKL come from the germline V gene. CDR3 size: 12 residues. The CDR3 is CASSLPPGGAFF. CDR3 sequence (DNA): TGCGCCAGCAGCCTCCCCCCAGGGGGTGCTTTCTTT.

This clonotype showed up many times. The DNA of the CDR3 is TGCAGCGCCCATCGGGGGGCGGGGGGAGATACGCAGTATTTT. Translating it yields CSAHRGAGGDTQYF. V usage is TRBV29-1 and J usage is TRBJ2-3; TRBD2 matches 8 bases. Unmatched junction bases numbered 11, after V lost 7 bases and J lost 5 bases. The germline V gene has CDR1 SQVTM and CDR2 ANQGSEA. The CDR3 loop spans 14 amino acids.

The table lists this clonotype with many counts. This chain joins TRBV5-4 and TRBJ2-3; D gene unclear. The germline V gene encodes CDR1 SGHNT and CDR2 YYREEE (reference sequence). The ends were cut back, 2 bases at V and 0 bases at J, with 13 bases in the middle. The CDR3 sequence is 16 residues long. The CDR3 loop is CASSFGERLSTDTQYF. The CDR3 DNA follows: TGTGCCAGCAGCTTCGGAGAGCGTCTGAGCACAGATACGCAGTATTTT.

This clonotype was recorded at least ten times. This chain connects TRBV5-1 to TRBJ2-7, with a possible D match to TRBD2 (6 bases). Per germline, CDR1 SGHRS and CDR2 YFSETQ. This CDR3 contains 14 residues. V shed 5 bases and J shed 0 bases, with 12 bases lying between them. The CDR3 sequence: CASREGLVSYEQYF. CDR3 DNA sequence: TGCGCCAGCAGAGAGGGACTGGTCTCCTACGAGCAGTACTTC. Full variable domain (outside the CDR3, taken from reference TRBV5-1 and TRBJ2-7): KAGVTQTPRYLIKTRGQQVTLSCSPISGHRSVSWYQQTPGQGLQFLFEYFSETQRNKGNFPGRFSGRQFSNSRSEMNVSTLELGDSALYLCASREGLVSYEQYFGPGTRLTVT.

This clonotype has a count of ten or more. The rearrangement uses TRBV3-1 and TRBJ1-2, with 10 bases aligning to TRBD1. Germline CDR1 LGHDT, CDR2 YNNKEL (reference sequence). This CDR3 has 14 residues. With 3 bases clipped from V and 8 bases from J, the junction kept 6 bases outside the gene matches. The CDR3 nucleotides are TGTGCCAGCAGCCAGCGGGACAGGGGAAGCGGCTACACCTTC. Encoded protein: CASSQRDRGSGYTF.

This clonotype was detected ten times or more. V gene TRBV28 combines with J gene TRBJ1-5; 10 bases line up with TRBD1. Trimming cost V 5 bases and J 5 bases; bases outside gene matches: 6. Germline V gene data show CDR1 as MDHEN and CDR2 as SYDVKM. The CDR3 contains 15 residues. The CDR3 sequence: CASSAGTGDDQPQHF. DNA of the CDR3: TGTGCCAGCAGTGCCGGGACAGGGGACGATCAGCCCCAGCATTTT.

This clonotype was counted many times. This chain uses TRBV12-3 or TRBV12-4 with TRBJ1-2; D may be TRBD1 (6 bases). V lost 3 bases to trimming and J lost 8 bases, with 16 bases between them. The CDR3 runs to 14 residues. CDR3 coding DNA: TGTGCCAGCAGTTTGTGGGGGGCGACTAACGGCTACACCTTC. Its translation: CASSLWGATNGYTF.

This clonotype has a count of ten or more. The CDR3 DNA follows: TGTGCCAGCAGCTTAACGGGGGGGCTATCAAATGAGCAGTTCTTC. This sequence encodes CASSLTGGLSNEQFF. This chain joins TRBV7-2 and TRBJ2-1; 8 positions agree with TRBD2. Germline V gene data show CDR1 as SGHTA and CDR2 as FQGNSA. V dropped 2 bases and J dropped 7; count of bases not matched to a gene: 7. The CDR3 runs to 15 residues.

This clonotype was seen ten or more times. This chain joins TRBV20-1 and TRBJ1-5; D is unresolved. V lost 0 bases to trimming and J lost 5 bases, with 14 bases between them. CDR1 is DFQATT and CDR2 is SNEGSKA in the germline V gene (reference sequence). The CDR3 has 15 residues. CDR3 DNA sequence: TGCAGTGCTAGAGAATTGGAAAGACGCGATCAGCCCCAGCATTTT. This gives the protein CSARELERRDQPQHF.

Many counts were recorded for this clonotype. The genes are TRBV7-9 and TRBJ1-2, with TRBD1 matching 12 bases. Germline trimming cut 6 bases from V and 8 bases from J; bases unmatched to any gene: 16. Germline values: CDR1 SEHNR, CDR2 FQNEAQ (reference sequence). The length of the CDR3 is 17 residues. Here the CDR3 DNA reads TGTGCCAGCAGTTTTCCAACCGGGGACAGGGGGCGCGGCGGCTACACCTTC. This encodes CASSFPTGDRGRGGYTF.

Worth noting for this clonotype: This may come from a read error, since a much larger clone is one base off. CDR3 sequence (DNA): TGTGCCAGCTTCGGGACCATTTCCTACGAGCAGTACTTC. Protein sequence: CASFGTISYEQYF. The chain carries TRBV28 and TRBJ2-7, with D perhaps assigned TRBD1 or TRBD2 (5 bases each). From germline, CDR1 is MDHEN and CDR2 SYDVKM. The CDR3 totals 13 residues. V was pared by 8 bases and J by 1 base, with 12 bases between.

The sample holds many counts of this clonotype. V and J are TRBV6-5 and TRBJ1-1, with D hard to call. Looked up from germline, CDR1 is MNHEY and CDR2 is SVGAGI. V was clipped by 2 bases and J by 1 base, with 8 bases between them. The CDR3 consists of 14 residues. The CDR3, as DNA: TGTGCCAGCAGTTACCTTACATCGAACACTGAAGCTTTCTTT. Translating gives CASSYLTSNTEAFF.